These T cell receptor beta chains were read from a single sample in a study of cytomegalovirus exposure and HLA in healthy donors. The repertoire was sequenced with immunoSEQ multiplex PCR; TCRdb's copy has only in-frame clones and lacks some. The sample contains about 60,000 clones, 65% to 85% of which appear only once. The source material was PBMCs. All receptors come from a male donor in good health and CMV-seronegative. The CDR3 runs from the conserved cysteine through the conserved F or W. D genes are given only for firm matches. Clone size is shown for a subset of rows, as once, few, many or a class of expanded clone.

d_call j_call v_call clone_size cdr3_aa cdr3_nt
- TRBJ2-7 TRBV13 once CASSSLGAESYEQYF TGTGCCAGCAGCTCTCTGGGAGCGGAGTCCTACGAGCAGTACTTC
TRBD1 TRBJ2-2 TRBV9 few CASSARGQGDTGELFF TGTGCCAGCAGCGCTAGGGGACAGGGGGACACCGGGGAGCTGTTTTTT
- TRBJ1-3 TRBV6-1 - CASSEFGGWGNTIYF TGTGCCAGCAGTGAATTTGGGGGGTGGGGAAACACCATATATTTT
- TRBJ2-7 TRBV5-1 - CASSASRTVDYEQYF TGCGCCAGCAGCGCCTCCAGGACAGTTGATTACGAGCAGTACTTC
- TRBJ2-3 TRBV30 - CAWMEGSTDTQYF TGTGCCTGGATGGAGGGTAGCACAGATACGCAGTATTTT
- TRBJ1-5 TRBV5-1 once CASSLRGNSNQPQHF TGCGCCAGCAGCTTGAGAGGGAATAGCAATCAGCCCCAGCATTTT
TRBD2 TRBJ2-3 TRBV9 - CASSVGTSGEADTQYF TGTGCCAGCAGCGTCGGGACTAGCGGGGAAGCAGATACGCAGTATTTT
- TRBJ2-2 TRBV4-3 - CASSPARRTNTGELFF TGCGCCAGCAGCCCCGCCCGGCGGACGAACACCGGGGAGCTGTTTTTT
- TRBJ1-2 TRBV5-3 few CARSPRQCGYTF TGTGCCAGAAGCCCACGACAGTGCGGCTACACCTTC
- TRBJ1-1 TRBV28 - CASSSWAVNTEAFF TGTGCCAGCAGTTCATGGGCGGTGAACACTGAAGCTTTCTTT
- TRBJ1-6 TRBV10-1 once CASKSAQGYNSPLHF TGCGCCAGCAAGAGCGCCCAGGGGTATAATTCACCCCTCCACTTT
TRBD1 TRBJ1-4 TRBV19 - CASSQTGGSEKLFF TGTGCCAGTAGCCAGACAGGGGGCTCTGAAAAACTGTTTTTT
- TRBJ1-5 TRBV11-2 - CASSLDWGGSQPQHF TGTGCCAGCAGCTTAGACTGGGGGGGATCTCAGCCCCAGCATTTT
TRBD1 TRBJ1-1 TRBV7-8 - CASTPTLAGGAGLDTEAFF TGTGCCAGCACCCCAACGCTAGCAGGGGGCGCAGGCTTGGACACTGAAGCTTTCTTT
- TRBJ1-1 TRBV29-1 - CSAHTGMNTEAFF TGCAGCGCCCATACAGGCATGAACACTGAAGCTTTCTTT
- TRBJ2-7 TRBV27 few CASSLDGGEQYF TGTGCCAGCAGTTTAGACGGCGGCGAGCAGTACTTC
TRBD1 TRBJ1-1 TRBV5-1 - CASSPGQGDTEAFF TGCGCCAGCAGCCCGGGACAGGGGGACACTGAAGCTTTCTTT
- TRBJ1-2 TRBV6-6 - CASTVSYGYTF TGTGCCTCGACAGTCTCCTATGGCTACACCTTC
- TRBJ2-7 TRBV30 few CAGFNPQGEQYF TGTGCCGGCTTTAATCCCCAGGGCGAGCAGTACTTC
TRBD1 TRBJ2-2 TRBV7-2 - CASSLEGAIPPRELFF TGTGCCAGCAGCTTAGAGGGGGCTATTCCCCCCAGGGAGCTGTTTTTT
- TRBJ1-2 TRBV19 - CASKFFGGDGYTF TGTGCCAGTAAATTTTTTGGAGGGGATGGCTACACCTTC
- TRBJ1-5 TRBV21-1 - CASRLRWQPQHF TGTGCCAGCAGGTTACGGTGGCAGCCCCAGCATTTT
TRBD1 TRBJ1-4 TRBV2 few CASSESVTGVNEKLFF TGTGCCAGCAGTGAATCTGTGACAGGGGTTAATGAAAAACTGTTTTTT
- TRBJ1-4 TRBV12-5 - CASGQGFFGEKLFF TGTGCTAGTGGCCAGGGGTTTTTCGGTGAAAAACTGTTTTTT
TRBD1 TRBJ1-2 TRBV4-3 - CASSQEATGVGYGYTF TGCGCCAGCAGCCAAGAGGCGACAGGGGTCGGCTATGGCTACACCTTC
TRBD1 TRBJ1-1 TRBV4-1 few CASSRYRGVNTEAFF TGCGCCAGCAGCCGGTACAGGGGCGTGAACACTGAAGCTTTCTTT
TRBD2 TRBJ2-7 TRBV7-9 - CASSLEGEGYEQYF TGTGCCAGCAGCTTAGAAGGGGAGGGGTACGAGCAGTACTTC
TRBD2 TRBJ2-1 TRBV4-3 - CASSQAGTSGGEEQFF TGCGCCAGCAGCCAAGCCGGGACTAGCGGGGGCGAGGAGCAGTTCTTC
- TRBJ1-2 TRBV4-1 few CASSQVGDVGYTF TGCGCCAGCAGCCAGGTGGGAGACGTCGGCTACACCTTC
TRBD1 TRBJ1-2 TRBV5-6 - CASSWTGLIYGYTF TGTGCCAGCAGCTGGACAGGACTGATTTATGGCTACACCTTC
TRBD1 TRBJ1-1 TRBV19 few CASSPRQGRTEAFF TGTGCCAGTAGTCCTCGACAGGGACGAACTGAAGCTTTCTTT
- TRBJ2-1 TRBV2 - CASSSPPGQSSYNEQFF TGTGCCAGCAGTTCCCCCCCCGGACAGAGCTCCTACAATGAGCAGTTCTTC
- TRBJ1-2 TRBV5-6 once CASSLRGMGYTF TGTGCCAGCAGCTTGCGAGGAATGGGCTACACCTTC
- TRBJ2-3 TRBV27 - CASRDSWGTDTQYF TGTGCCAGCAGGGACAGTTGGGGAACAGATACGCAGTATTTT
- TRBJ1-3 TRBV7-9 - CASSVRGAGNTIYF TGTGCCAGCAGCGTTCGCGGAGCGGGAAACACCATATATTTT
- TRBJ1-1 TRBV6-5 once CASSENRDTEAFF TGTGCCAGCAGTGAAAACAGAGATACTGAAGCTTTCTTT
- TRBJ1-1 TRBV6-1 - CASSLGGTTTEAFF TGTGCCAGCAGTTTGGGGGGGACAACGACTGAAGCTTTCTTT
- TRBJ2-7 TRBV5-1 - CASSEYSGTFLIYEQYF TGCGCCAGCAGCGAGTATTCTGGGACATTTTTAATCTACGAGCAGTACTTC
TRBD1 TRBJ1-1 TRBV11-2 few CASSSQGAMNTEAFF TGTGCCAGCAGCTCACAGGGGGCGATGAACACTGAAGCTTTCTTT
- TRBJ1-1 TRBV7-9 once CASSLGIGTEAFF TGTGCCAGCAGCTTAGGGATCGGGACTGAAGCTTTCTTT
TRBD2 TRBJ2-7 TRBV28 - CASSPSGLAGDLIYEQYF TGTGCCAGCAGTCCCTCTGGACTAGCGGGGGATCTTATATACGAGCAGTACTTC
TRBD1 TRBJ1-4 TRBV6-6 - CASSPPTGYNEKLFF TGTGCCAGCAGCCCCCCGACAGGGTATAATGAAAAACTGTTTTTT
TRBD1 TRBJ2-1 TRBV5-1 - CASSLAGTGGFGSAYNEQFF TGCGCCAGCAGCTTGGCCGGGACAGGGGGATTCGGTTCGGCCTACAATGAGCAGTTCTTC
- TRBJ1-3 TRBV7-2 - CASSPPRGKVGNTIYF TGTGCCAGCAGCCCCCCGCGGGGGAAGGTCGGAAACACCATATATTTT
- TRBJ1-2 TRBV7-9 - CASSLASEAYGYTF TGTGCCAGCAGCTTAGCCTCGGAGGCCTATGGCTACACCTTC
- TRBJ2-7 TRBV29-1 - CSGASTGYEQYF TGCAGCGGCGCCTCTACAGGGTACGAGCAGTACTTC
TRBD2 TRBJ2-3 TRBV19 few CASRTPGLASDTQYF TGTGCCAGTAGAACACCGGGACTAGCCTCAGATACGCAGTATTTT
- TRBJ1-2 TRBV9 few CASSPGGDYGYTF TGTGCCAGCAGCCCGGGAGGGGATTATGGCTACACCTTC
TRBD1 TRBJ2-7 TRBV10-3 - CAISESLDRDEQYF TGTGCCATCAGTGAGTCGTTAGACAGGGACGAGCAGTACTTC
- TRBJ1-1 TRBV4-3 - CASSPSWQNTEAFF TGCGCCAGCAGCCCCAGTTGGCAGAACACTGAAGCTTTCTTT
- TRBJ2-7 TRBV5-5 few CASSPTTEPSYEQYF TGTGCCAGCAGCCCAACGACAGAGCCCTCCTACGAGCAGTACTTC
- TRBJ2-3 TRBV11-2 - CASSLDGRDTDTQYF TGTGCCAGCAGCTTAGACGGCAGGGACACGGATACGCAGTATTTT
TRBD2 TRBJ2-7 TRBV27 - CATRQAASGEYYEQYF TGTGCCACCCGCCAGGCGGCTAGCGGAGAGTACTACGAGCAGTACTTC